This is a list of T cell receptor beta chains from one sample in a study of T cell changes during pregnancy in multiple sclerosis. Method: immunoSEQ multiplex PCR; TCRdb's copy keeps in-frame clones and lacks some. The sample contains about 110,000 clones, roughly 92% of which appear only once. Sequencing used peripheral blood, obtained after pregnancy. These receptor sequences come from a female donor with multiple sclerosis, enrolled in a pregnancy study. Each CDR3 is given with its conserved first and last residue. D genes are given only for firm matches. Size is omitted from some rows. Given values are once, few, many or a class for expanded clones.

clone_size	v_call	d_call	j_call	cdr3_aa	cdr3_nt
once	TRBV9	-	TRBJ2-3	CASSVRQGADTQYF	TGTGCCAGCAGCGTCAGGCAGGGCGCAGATACGCAGTATTTT
-	TRBV7-3	TRBD2	TRBJ2-7	CASILDGGASHEQYF	TGTGCCAGCATCCTCGACGGGGGGGCTTCCCACGAGCAGTACTTC
-	TRBV5-1	TRBD2	TRBJ2-3	CASSVGGGTDTQYF	TGCGCCAGCAGCGTTGGCGGGGGAACGGATACGCAGTATTTT
-	TRBV27	-	TRBJ2-7	CASSLGHSPHEQYF	TGTGCCAGCAGTCTGGGACATTCTCCCCACGAGCAGTACTTC
few	TRBV19	-	TRBJ2-1	CASSIGSDNEQFF	TGTGCCAGTAGTATAGGTAGCGACAATGAGCAGTTCTTC
-	TRBV19	-	TRBJ1-1	CASSINWERGTEAFF	TGTGCCAGTAGTATAAACTGGGAAAGAGGGACTGAAGCTTTCTTT
-	TRBV6-5	TRBD1	TRBJ1-1	CASSYSIGQERSEAFF	TGTGCCAGCAGTTACTCGATAGGACAGGAGAGGTCTGAAGCTTTCTTT
-	TRBV5-4	-	TRBJ2-5	CASSRPEGGLRETQYF	TGTGCCAGCAGCCGTCCCGAGGGGGGGCTCCGAGAGACCCAGTACTTC
once	TRBV10-3	TRBD1	TRBJ1-2	CAISRDSYGYTF	TGTGCCATCAGTCGGGACAGTTATGGCTACACCTTC
-	TRBV7-2	TRBD1	TRBJ1-2	CASSLVVGTGGEGYGYTF	TGTGCCAGCAGCTTAGTAGTGGGGACAGGGGGCGAAGGGTATGGCTACACCTTC
once	TRBV6-6	-	TRBJ2-3	CASSYGGFADTQYF	TGTGCCAGCAGTTACGGCGGTTTCGCAGATACGCAGTATTTT
-	TRBV2	-	TRBJ1-2	CASSEGRGSYGYTF	TGTGCCAGCAGTGAAGGCCGCGGTAGCTATGGCTACACCTTC
-	TRBV27	-	TRBJ1-5	CASSLYYRGNQPQHF	TGTGCCAGCAGTTTATACTACAGGGGCAATCAGCCCCAGCATTTT
-	TRBV5-6	TRBD2	TRBJ2-3	CASSSTSGRAGTDTQYF	TGTGCCAGCAGCTCAACTAGCGGGAGGGCCGGCACAGATACGCAGTATTTT
once	TRBV5-1	-	TRBJ2-6	CASSLRAGANVLTF	TGCGCCAGCAGCTTGCGCGCTGGGGCCAACGTCCTGACTTTC
-	TRBV6-6	TRBD1	TRBJ1-1	CASTQSQGGAFF	TGTGCCAGCACCCAATCCCAGGGGGGCGCTTTCTTT
-	TRBV5-5	TRBD2	TRBJ2-7	CASNLAGGPTEQYF	TGTGCCAGCAACCTAGCGGGAGGGCCTACCGAGCAGTACTTC
-	TRBV5-4	TRBD2	TRBJ2-7	CASSLGASGRAPYEQYF	TGTGCCAGCAGCTTGGGGGCTAGCGGGAGGGCCCCTTACGAGCAGTACTTC
-	TRBV10-3	TRBD1	TRBJ1-1	CAISDDPGGPAFF	TGTGCCATCAGTGACGATCCAGGGGGCCCGGCTTTCTTT
-	TRBV5-1	TRBD1	TRBJ1-5	CASSWTGNQPQHF	TGCGCCAGCAGCTGGACAGGGAATCAGCCCCAGCATTTT
-	TRBV5-1	TRBD2	TRBJ2-7	CASSRGVSGSPHEQYF	TGCGCCAGCAGCCGGGGGGTTAGCGGGAGTCCCCACGAGCAGTACTTC
-	TRBV13	-	TRBJ1-1	CASSGWQGPMNTEAFF	TGTGCCAGCAGCGGGTGGCAGGGGCCGATGAACACTGAAGCTTTCTTT
-	TRBV6-1	TRBD1	TRBJ1-2	CASRGQGANYGYTF	TGTGCCAGCAGGGGACAGGGGGCAAACTATGGCTACACCTTC
-	TRBV28	-	TRBJ1-5	CATGVGNQPQHF	TGTGCCACCGGGGTGGGCAATCAGCCCCAGCATTTT
once	TRBV18	TRBD1	TRBJ2-7	CASSPGDRAYEQYF	TGTGCCAGCTCACCCGGCGACAGGGCCTACGAGCAGTACTTC
once	TRBV5-1	-	TRBJ2-7	CASSPYDSPDNYEQYF	TGCGCCAGCAGCCCCTATGACAGTCCTGACAACTACGAGCAGTACTTC
-	TRBV7-6	-	TRBJ2-5	CASSLGLGGGLETQYF	TGTGCCAGCAGCTTAGGTTTGGGGGGGGGCTTAGAGACCCAGTACTTC
-	TRBV29-1	TRBD1	TRBJ2-3	CSVDRGTTDTQYF	TGCAGCGTTGACAGGGGGACCACAGATACGCAGTATTTT
once	TRBV5-4	TRBD1	TRBJ2-3	CASSSGQGERDTQYF	TGTGCCAGCAGCTCGGGACAGGGGGAGAGGGATACGCAGTATTTT
-	TRBV27	-	TRBJ2-2	CASSGVGVTGELFF	TGTGCCAGCAGTGGGGTAGGGGTCACCGGGGAGCTGTTTTTT
-	TRBV19	TRBD2	TRBJ2-7	CASSIRRESVEQYF	TGTGCCAGTAGTATAAGGCGGGAGAGTGTCGAGCAGTACTTC
-	TRBV25-1	TRBD1	TRBJ1-4	CASSEYKGGVTTNEKLFF	TGTGCCAGCAGTGAATATAAAGGGGGCGTAACAACTAATGAAAAACTGTTTTTT
-	TRBV4-1	-	TRBJ1-4	CASSQDMREKLFF	TGCGCCAGCAGCCAAGATATGAGGGAAAAACTGTTTTTT
-	TRBV28	-	TRBJ1-2	CASSSDEGIYGYTF	TGTGCCAGCAGTTCCGACGAGGGCATCTATGGCTACACCTTC
-	TRBV7-3	-	TRBJ2-7	CASSLNGGSYEQYF	TGTGCCAGCAGCTTAAACGGTGGCTCCTACGAGCAGTACTTC
-	TRBV6-6	-	TRBJ1-5	CASSRRGGSNQPQHF	TGTGCCAGCAGCAGAAGGGGGGGGAGCAATCAGCCCCAGCATTTT
few	TRBV28	-	TRBJ1-4	CASSSQGSANEKLFF	TGTGCCAGCAGCTCGCAGGGGAGCGCTAATGAAAAACTGTTTTTT
once	TRBV27	TRBD1	TRBJ2-5	CASSSGTGGYQETQYF	TGTGCCAGCAGTTCTGGGACAGGGGGCTACCAAGAGACCCAGTACTTC
once	TRBV18	-	TRBJ2-7	CASSPTGYEQYF	TGTGCCAGCTCACCAACAGGCTACGAGCAGTACTTC
-	TRBV10-2	-	TRBJ2-7	CASSDTSLLRF	TGCGCCAGCAGTGATACTAGCCTACTGCGCTTC
-	TRBV11-2	-	TRBJ2-7	CASSPIPGQYF	TGTGCCAGCAGCCCAATCCCAGGGCAGTACTTC
-	TRBV30	TRBD2	TRBJ2-3	CAWSGLLAGKDTQYF	TGTGCCTGGAGTGGGCTGCTAGCGGGAAAAGATACGCAGTATTTT
-	TRBV6-1	TRBD1	TRBJ2-3	CASSAGTGGLADTQYF	TGTGCCAGCAGTGCCGGGACAGGGGGCCTCGCAGATACGCAGTATTTT
-	TRBV19	TRBD2	TRBJ2-7	CASSLFVAGASAPYEQYF	TGTGCCAGTAGCCTTTTTGTAGCGGGAGCCTCAGCCCCCTACGAGCAGTACTTC
-	TRBV4-2	-	TRBJ2-7	CASSQKTESSYEQYF	TGTGCCAGCAGCCAAAAGACAGAGAGCTCCTACGAGCAGTACTTC
-	TRBV5-4	TRBD2	TRBJ2-3	CASSLSVGRSGVNTQYF	TGTGCCAGCAGCTTGAGTGTAGGGCGTAGCGGGGTGAATACGCAGTATTTT
-	TRBV6-1	TRBD2	TRBJ2-1	CASIQTGTSPFRQFF	TGTGCCAGCATCCAAACCGGGACTAGTCCCTTCAGGCAGTTCTTC
-	TRBV5-1	-	TRBJ1-4	CASSRAVTTNEKLFF	TGCGCCAGCAGCCGTGCAGTAACAACTAATGAAAAACTGTTTTTT
-	TRBV6-5	-	TRBJ1-2	CASSSIGQYYGYTF	TGTGCCAGCAGTTCGATTGGACAGTACTATGGCTACACCTTC
-	TRBV6-1	TRBD1	TRBJ1-2	CASSVPIRGRNYGYTF	TGTGCCAGCAGTGTCCCTATAAGGGGGCGGAACTATGGCTACACCTTC
-	TRBV14	-	TRBJ2-6	CASSPTHSSGANVLTF	TGTGCCAGCAGCCCTACCCACAGCTCTGGGGCCAACGTCCTGACTTTC
-	TRBV30	TRBD2	TRBJ2-2	CAWSARLAGGPGELFF	TGTGCCTGGAGTGCCCGGCTAGCGGGAGGTCCCGGGGAGCTGTTTTTT